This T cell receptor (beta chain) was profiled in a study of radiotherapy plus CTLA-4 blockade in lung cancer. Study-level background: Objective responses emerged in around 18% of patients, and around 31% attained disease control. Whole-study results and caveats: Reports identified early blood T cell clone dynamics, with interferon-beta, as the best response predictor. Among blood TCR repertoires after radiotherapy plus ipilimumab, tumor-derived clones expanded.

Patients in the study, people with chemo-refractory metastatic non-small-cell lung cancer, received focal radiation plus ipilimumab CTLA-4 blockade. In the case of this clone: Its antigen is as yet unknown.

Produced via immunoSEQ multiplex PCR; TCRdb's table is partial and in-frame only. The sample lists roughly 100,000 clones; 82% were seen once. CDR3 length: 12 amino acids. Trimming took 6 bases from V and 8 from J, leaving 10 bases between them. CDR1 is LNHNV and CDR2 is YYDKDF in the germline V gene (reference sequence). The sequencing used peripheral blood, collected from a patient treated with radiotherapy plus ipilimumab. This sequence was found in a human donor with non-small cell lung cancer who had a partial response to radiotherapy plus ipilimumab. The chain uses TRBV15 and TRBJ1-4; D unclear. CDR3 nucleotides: TGTGCCACCAGTAGACCGGGGGAAAAACTGTTTTTT. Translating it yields CATSRPGEKLFF.